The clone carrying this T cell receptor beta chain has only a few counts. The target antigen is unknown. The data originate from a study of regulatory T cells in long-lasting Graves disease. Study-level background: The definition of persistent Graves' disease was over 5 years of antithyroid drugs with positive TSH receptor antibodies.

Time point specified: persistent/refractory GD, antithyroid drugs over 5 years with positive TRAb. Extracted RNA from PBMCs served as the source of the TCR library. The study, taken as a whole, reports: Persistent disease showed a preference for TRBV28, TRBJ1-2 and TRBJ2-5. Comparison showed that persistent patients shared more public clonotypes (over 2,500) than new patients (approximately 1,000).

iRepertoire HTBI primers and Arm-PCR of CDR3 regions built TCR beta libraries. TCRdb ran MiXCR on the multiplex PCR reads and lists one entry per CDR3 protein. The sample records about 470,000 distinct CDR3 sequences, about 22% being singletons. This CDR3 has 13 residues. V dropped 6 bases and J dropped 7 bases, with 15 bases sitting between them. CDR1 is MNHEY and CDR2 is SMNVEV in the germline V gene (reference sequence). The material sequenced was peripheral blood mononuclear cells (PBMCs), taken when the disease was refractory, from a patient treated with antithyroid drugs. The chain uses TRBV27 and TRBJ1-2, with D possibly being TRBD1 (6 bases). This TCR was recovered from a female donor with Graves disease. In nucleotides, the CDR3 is TGTGCCAGCAGCCGGGCAGGACAGCCTGGCTACACCTTC. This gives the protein CASSRAGQPGYTF.